Described below is a single TCR beta chain sequence and its context. What antigen it recognizes has not been identified. Per-base quality was not reported, and no clone a single base away is much larger than it. The immunoSEQ Assay, a bias-controlled multiplex PCR, was used to amplify TCRbeta CDR3 regions from genomic DNA. Per the authors' processing: Nucleated cell counts per sample were estimated from amplification of reference gene primers within the assay. To quantify the absolute abundance of each unique TCRbeta CDR3 rearrangement, sequence reads were collapsed and filtered. For each sample, productive Simpson clonality was calculated as the square root of Simpson's diversity index over productive rearrangements. TCRdb re-hosts the immuneACCESS table, in-frame sequences only. Its copies lack some clones; in the studies checked, an unresolved V gene accounts for under half of them, and the cause for the rest is not known. That table furnishes V, J and clone size, whereas the DNA furnished D and trimming. The sample contains 250,000 to 300,000 clones, 75% to 90% of them found a single time. The ten top clones hold 2.2% of the sample.

A second Seattle source provided samples from volunteer blood donors who had recovered from COVID-19. Collaborating institutions collected whole blood in K2EDTA tubes following their own protocols. For TCRbeta analysis, collaborators shipped samples as frozen whole blood, isolated PBMCs, or DNA extracted from either of those sample types. This sample was taken from a study of blood T cell repertoires in COVID-19 (dated by TCRdb to 2019 to 2021). Context from the whole study: The collaborator samples originated in the United States, Italy and Spain and spanned the acute and convalescent phases of COVID-19. The material from the prospective study consisted of cDNA or gDNA derived from T cells, B-cell-depleted T cells, or PBMCs. Deeply sampled blood TCRbeta repertoires from subjects exposed to, actively infected with, or recovered from COVID-19 were included in the dataset. The repertoires were made available in a free public database intended to serve as a resource for research on the immune response to SARS-CoV-2. The samples were drawn from two sources: the first 160 participants of the ongoing ImmuneRACE study, and 950 to 1,500 subjects contributed by 6 global collaborators. A de-identified subject ID, COVID-19 status, age in years and sex were almost always included in the sample metadata. Where HLA class I and class II types were available, the types were taken from metadata supplied by the sample provider, not from assay-based typing. What the research found in general, with its limitations: The amount of clinical and demographic metadata varied by source and participant and was provided uncurated.

Based on the germline V gene, the CDR1 and CDR2 sequences are KGHSH and LQKENI. Trimming takes 2 bases off V and 7 bases off J; junction bases not matched to a gene: 13. Including the terminal cysteine and phenylalanine, the CDR3 comprises 18 residues. The CDR3 DNA has 54 bases and is translated from base 1. The sample comprised peripheral blood. This TCR derives from a woman in her fifties or sixties who had recovered from COVID-19. This chain joins TRBV18 to TRBJ1-6, with TRBD1 identical over 8 junction bases. The encoded CDR3 is CASSPIAIDGQGNSPLHF. The DNA sequence follows: TGTGCCAGCTCACCAATCGCAATCGACGGACAGGGAAATTCACCCCTCCACTTT.